This T cell receptor (beta chain) was identified during a study of regulatory T cells in long-lasting Graves disease. Regarding the study as a whole: Patients with persistent Graves' had lower TCR diversity than newly diagnosed patients.

Building the TCR beta libraries relied on iRepertoire HTBI primers, and CDR3 regions underwent Arm-PCR. TCRdb passed the multiplex PCR reads through MiXCR, listing each CDR3 protein once. The sample records approximately 560,000 distinct CDR3 sequences, roughly 16% being singletons. The CDR3 is 15 amino acids. V dropped 0 bases and J dropped 6 bases, with 14 bases sitting between them. In germline, CDR1 is MNHEY, CDR2 SVGAGI. Stated time point: newly diagnosed GD, antithyroid drugs for less than 3 months. Isolated PBMC RNA provided the starting material for the TCR library. Details on this clonotype: Its matching antigen is unknown.

These sequences were also reported in another study, on T cells in Graves' hyperthyroidism and ophthalmopathy.

The chain uses TRBV6-5 and TRBJ1-2; tentative D call: TRBD1 (6 bases). This receptor was obtained from a man younger than 35 with Graves disease. The sequences come from peripheral blood mononuclear cells (PBMCs), collected at new diagnosis, from a patient treated with antithyroid drugs. The CDR3 DNA reads TGTGCCAGCAGTTACTCGGGTCGGGGGCGGGATGGCTACACCTTC. This sequence encodes CASSYSGRGRDGYTF.